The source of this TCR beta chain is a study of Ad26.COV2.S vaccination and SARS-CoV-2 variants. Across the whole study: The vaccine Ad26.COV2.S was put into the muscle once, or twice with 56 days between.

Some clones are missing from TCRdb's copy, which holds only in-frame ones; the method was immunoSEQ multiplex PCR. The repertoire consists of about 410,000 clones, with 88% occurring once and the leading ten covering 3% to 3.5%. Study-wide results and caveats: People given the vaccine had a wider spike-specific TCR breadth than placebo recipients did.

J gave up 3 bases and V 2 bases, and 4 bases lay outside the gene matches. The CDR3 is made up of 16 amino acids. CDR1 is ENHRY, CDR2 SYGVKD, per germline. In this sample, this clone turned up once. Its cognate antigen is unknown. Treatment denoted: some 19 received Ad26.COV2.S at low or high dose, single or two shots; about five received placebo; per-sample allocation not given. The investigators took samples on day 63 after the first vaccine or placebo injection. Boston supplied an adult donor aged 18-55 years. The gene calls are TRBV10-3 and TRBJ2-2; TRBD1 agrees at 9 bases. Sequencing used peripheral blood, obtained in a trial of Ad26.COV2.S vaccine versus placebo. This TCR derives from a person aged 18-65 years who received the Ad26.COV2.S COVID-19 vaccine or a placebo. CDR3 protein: CAISETGQGDTGELFF. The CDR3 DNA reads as TGTGCCATCAGTGAGACGGGACAGGGCGACACCGGGGAGCTGTTTTTT.